The 9 T cell receptor beta chains below were found in one sample sequenced in a study of blood T cell repertoires in COVID-19. Only in-frame clones appear in the TCRdb table, and some are missing; sequencing was by immunoSEQ multiplex PCR. The data show some 140,000 clones, approximately 81% seen once. The specimen sequenced was PBMCs or T cells enriched from blood (not recorded which). The receptors here all came from a man aged 35-49 years with acute COVID-19.

J is TRBJ2-2 and V is TRBV6-5; tentative D call: TRBD1 (7 bases). The germline gives CDR1 MNHEY, CDR2 SVGAGI. The length of the CDR3 is 15 residues. V lost 5 bases and J lost 0, with 10 bases in between. The CDR3 region is CASSPRGANTGELFF. CDR3 DNA: TGTGCCAGCAGTCCCAGGGGGGCGAACACCGGGGAGCTGTTTTTT.

This clone turned up a few times. This chain joins TRBV5-4 and TRBJ1-6, with TRBD1 matching over 7 bases. The CDR3 sequence is 15 residues long. With 0 bases clipped from V and 6 bases from J, the junction kept 3 bases outside the gene matches. Germline V gene lookup returns CDR1 SGHNT and CDR2 YYREEE (reference sequence). This chain's CDR3 is CASSLDRGSNSPLHF. CDR3 DNA sequence: TGTGCCAGCAGCTTGGACAGGGGAAGTAATTCACCCCTCCACTTT. Full variable domain (rest looked up from reference TRBV5-4 and TRBJ1-6): ETGVTQSPTHLIKTRGQQVTLRCSSQSGHNTVSWYQQALGQGPQFIFQYYREEENGRGNFPPRFSGLQFPNYSSELNVNALELDDSALYLCASSLDRGSNSPLHFGNGTRLTVT.

This clone occurred a few times. The chain employs TRBV27 and TRBJ2-1; TRBD1 matches 8 bases. Germline lookup yields CDR1 MNHEY and CDR2 SMNVEV (reference sequence). The V and J ends lost 0 bases and 15 bases, in that order; junction bases with no gene match: 10. The CDR3 is made up of 14 amino acids. In DNA form, the CDR3 reads TGTGCCAGCAGTTTATCACTTTATGGACAGGGTCTGTTCTTC. It is translated as CASSLSLYGQGLFF.

The chain combines TRBV28 with TRBJ1-2; 7 positions match TRBD1. Germline V gene sequence: CDR1 MDHEN, CDR2 SYDVKM. The CDR3 covers 13 residues. Trimming at V came to 4 bases and at J to 6 bases, leaving 5 bases not matched to a gene. The CDR3 region is CASSWATGHGYTF. Here the CDR3 DNA reads TGTGCCAGCAGTTGGGCGACAGGGCATGGCTACACCTTC.

The V call is TRBV7-6, the J call TRBJ1-2; TRBD1 aligns across 8 bases. With 3 bases clipped from V and 12 bases from J, the junction kept 6 bases outside the gene matches. CDR1 and CDR2 (germline): SGHVS, FNYEAQ. The CDR3 sequence is 12 residues long. CDR3 nucleotide sequence: TGTGCCAGCAGCTTTCCGGACAGGGAACACACCTTC. It codes for CASSFPDREHTF. The entire variable domain, with the rest obtained from reference TRBV7-6 and TRBJ1-2, is as follows: GAGVSQSPRYKVTKRGQDVALRCDPISGHVSLYWYRQALGQGPEFLTYFNYEAQQDKSGLPNDRFSAERPEGSISTLTIQRTEQRDSAMYRCASSFPDREHTFGSGTRLTVV.

This clone was recorded once. The genes are TRBV6-2 or TRBV6-3 and TRBJ2-1; the match to TRBD2 covers 14 bases. The CDR3 spans 16 residues. Unmatched junction bases numbered 6, after V lost 2 bases and J lost 9 bases. Germline values: CDR1 MNHEY, CDR2 SVGEGT. Here the CDR3 reads CASSYMTSGGAAEQFF. CDR3 nucleotide sequence: TGTGCCAGCAGTTACATGACTAGCGGGGGGGCGGCTGAGCAGTTCTTC.

The chain is built from TRBV5-1 and TRBJ1-1; 10 bases align to TRBD1. There are 14 residues in the CDR3. Germline V gene data show CDR1 as SGHRS and CDR2 as YFSETQ. The J segment lost 3 bases and the V segment lost 6 bases, leaving 5 bases of the junction unmatched. The CDR3 coding sequence is TGCGCCAGCACCTTCGGGACAGGGGACACTGAAGCTTTCTTT. Protein sequence: CASTFGTGDTEAFF.

J is TRBJ1-4 and V is TRBV18; 11 bases are a match to TRBD1. CDR3 length equals 19 residues. Trimming took 0 bases from V and 5 from J; bases not matched to a gene: 11. Germline CDR1 and CDR2: KGHSH and LQKENI. The CDR3 loop is CASSPPWTGGTLRNEKLFF. The DNA of the CDR3 is TGTGCCAGCTCACCACCGTGGACAGGGGGCACCCTACGGAATGAAAAACTGTTTTTT.

The rearrangement links TRBV11-2 to TRBJ1-1; maybe TRBD1 (5 bases). V gave up 5 bases and J gave up 4 bases, with 20 bases separating them. Germline CDR1 reads SGHAT; CDR2 reads FQNNGV. This CDR3 comprises 16 residues. The CDR3 spells CASSRRLDNQGTEAFF. The CDR3 nucleotides are TGTGCCAGCAGCCGTCGCTTGGACAACCAGGGCACTGAAGCTTTCTTT.